The present TCR beta chain was sequenced within a study of blood T cell repertoires in COVID-19. As for the study in general: Material from acute and convalescent COVID-19 was sourced from the United States, Italy and Spain. T cells, B-cell-depleted T cells, or PBMCs supplied cDNA or gDNA.

V shed 3 bases and J shed 7 bases, with 19 bases lying between them. Germline V gene sequence: CDR1 MDHEN, CDR2 SYDVKM. This CDR3 has 16 amino acids. In the original analysis: Amplification with reference gene primers provided the estimates of nucleated cell counts. The protocol was immunoSEQ multiplex PCR, while the TCRdb copy is restricted to in-frame clones and leaves out a portion. V and J calls and clone size come straight from that table; D and trimming were deduced from the DNA. This table has approximately 290,000 clones, around 89% appearing once. The sequenced sample consisted of peripheral blood. This receptor was obtained from a man aged 25-45 years with acute or convalescent COVID-19. This chain links TRBV28 with TRBJ2-1; the D is unclear. This CDR3 reads CASSFSPRIYTNEQFF. The CDR3 DNA reads TGTGCCAGCAGTTTTTCCCCCAGGATCTATACTAATGAGCAGTTCTTC.